A selection of T cell receptor beta chains follows, all from one sample in a study of blood T cell repertoires in COVID-19. The table came from immunoSEQ multiplex PCR; TCRdb's copy has only in-frame clones and leaves some out. The profile shows approximately 170,000 clones, around three quarters of them singletons. The sample consisted of PBMCs or T cells enriched from blood (not recorded which). These receptors were taken from an older woman in a cohort exposed to, infected with or recovered from COVID-19 (not recorded which). The CDR3 runs from the conserved cysteine through the conserved F or W. D genes are given only for firm matches. Only part of the rows carry a size: once, few, many, or a class if the clone is expanded.

j_call v_call d_call clone_size cdr3_nt cdr3_aa
TRBJ2-1 TRBV24-1 NA NA TGTGCCACCAGTAGTGAAACAGGTTTATTTAATGAGCAGTTCTTC CATSSETGLFNEQFF
TRBJ2-3 TRBV5-1 TRBD2 NA TGCGCCAGCAGCTTGACGGGGAGGGACACAGATACGCAGTATTTT CASSLTGRDTDTQYF
TRBJ2-1 TRBV10-3 TRBD2 NA TGTGCCACCGGACTAGCGGGAGGCAATGAGCAGTTCTTC CATGLAGGNEQFF
TRBJ1-4 TRBV5-1 NA NA TGCGCCAGCAAAGTAGGAGATAATGAAAAACTGTTTTTT CASKVGDNEKLFF
TRBJ2-2 TRBV5-5 NA few TGTGCCAGCAGCTTGGTAGCCGGGGAGCTGTTTTTT CASSLVAGELFF
TRBJ2-1 TRBV7-9 NA NA TGTGCCAGCAGCCCCTTAGGGAGCTCCTACAATGAGCAGTTCTTC CASSPLGSSYNEQFF
TRBJ2-3 TRBV29-1 NA once TGCAGCGTTGGTAGAGTCACAGATACGCAGTATTTT CSVGRVTDTQYF
TRBJ1-2 TRBV27 NA NA TGTGCCAGCAGTTCCCCCCCCGGAAAGGGAGGCTATGGCTACACCTTC CASSSPPGKGGYGYTF
TRBJ2-1 TRBV28 NA few TGTGCCAGCTTGCTTTCTGGCTTCAATGAGCAGTTCTTC CASLLSGFNEQFF
TRBJ2-7 TRBV24-1 NA many TGTGCCACCAGTGATTTTAGCCGGCAGTACTTC CATSDFSRQYF
TRBJ2-1 TRBV12-2 NA NA TGTGCAACCAGCGGGCTAGATGTTTCCAATGAGCAGTTCTTC CATSGLDVSNEQFF
TRBJ2-7 TRBV4-2 NA NA TGTGCCAGCAGCCAAGATAGGGGCGAGTACGAGCAGTACTTC CASSQDRGEYEQYF
TRBJ2-7 TRBV3-1/TRBV3-2 TRBD2 NA TGTGCCAGCAGCCAAGCGGGACTAGTGTGGGAGCAGTACTTC CASSQAGLVWEQYF
TRBJ1-2 TRBV9 TRBD1 few TGTGCCAGCAGCGTCGGACAGGGGACCTATGGCTACACCTTC CASSVGQGTYGYTF
TRBJ1-1 TRBV4-1 NA NA TGCGCCAGCAGCCAAGGGGTTTGGCGGTGGGACACTGAAGCTTTCTTT CASSQGVWRWDTEAFF
TRBJ2-7 TRBV28 NA once TGTGCCAGCAGTTTAACGCTAGCCTGCTTC CASSLTLACF
TRBJ2-4 TRBV7-8 TRBD1 NA TGTGCCAGCAGCCCCAGGACAGGAAAAAACATTCAGTACTTC CASSPRTGKNIQYF
TRBJ2-2 TRBV6-5 NA once TGTGCCAGCAGCATAGCGATTTCGACCGGGGAGCTGTTTTTT CASSIAISTGELFF
TRBJ1-1 TRBV12-5 NA NA TGTGCTAGTGGTTCACGGACTGAAGCTTTCTTT CASGSRTEAFF
TRBJ2-7 TRBV19 NA NA TGTGCCAGTAGTCCCCGGACTGCCGGCCACGAGCAGTACTTC CASSPRTAGHEQYF
TRBJ2-1 TRBV3-1/TRBV3-2 NA NA TGTGCCAGCAGCCAAGACCAAGGGGTGGTAGCATACAATGAGCAGTTCTTC CASSQDQGVVAYNEQFF
TRBJ2-7 TRBV18 TRBD1 NA TGTGCCAGCTCCCTCGGGACAGAATCCTACGAGCAGTACTTC CASSLGTESYEQYF
TRBJ2-1 TRBV12-5 TRBD2 NA TGTGCTAGTGGTTTAGCGGGAGGGCTAATTGAGCAGTTCTTC CASGLAGGLIEQFF
TRBJ2-1 TRBV3-1/TRBV3-2 TRBD2 NA TGTGCCAGCAGCCACCGACTAGCGGATAATGAGCAGTTCTTC CASSHRLADNEQFF
TRBJ1-6 TRBV5-6 TRBD1 NA TGTGCCAGCAGCCGTGACAGGGCGGTTTTGAGTTCACCCCTCCACTTT CASSRDRAVLSSPLHF
TRBJ2-1 TRBV27 NA NA TGTGCCAGCAGTCTACGCGGGCAGGTCGGTTTCAATGAGCAGTTCTTC CASSLRGQVGFNEQFF